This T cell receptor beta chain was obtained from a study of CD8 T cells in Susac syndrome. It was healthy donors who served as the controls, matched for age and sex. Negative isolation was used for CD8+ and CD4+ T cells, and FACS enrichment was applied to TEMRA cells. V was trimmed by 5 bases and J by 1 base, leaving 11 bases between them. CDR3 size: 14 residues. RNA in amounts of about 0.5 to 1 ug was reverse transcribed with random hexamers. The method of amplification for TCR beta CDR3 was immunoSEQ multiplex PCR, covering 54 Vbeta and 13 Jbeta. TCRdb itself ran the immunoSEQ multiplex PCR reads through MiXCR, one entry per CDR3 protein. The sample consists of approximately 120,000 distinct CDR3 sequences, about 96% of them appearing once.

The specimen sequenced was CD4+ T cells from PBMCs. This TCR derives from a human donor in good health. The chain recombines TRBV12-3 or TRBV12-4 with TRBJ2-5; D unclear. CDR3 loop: CASSPGPTQETQYF. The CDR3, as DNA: TGTGCCAGCAGTCCCGGACCGACCCAAGAGACCCAGTACTTC.